A selection of T cell receptor beta chains follows, all from one sample in a study of blood T cell repertoires in COVID-19. Assay used: immunoSEQ multiplex PCR; TCRdb lists only in-frame clones, some missing. Altogether more than 250,000 clones are present, around 87% being singletons, with the ten largest covering 1%. Sequenced material: peripheral blood. Receptors were obtained from a man aged 45-65 years with active or convalescent COVID-19. Both conserved end residues are part of each CDR3. The D gene is left open where the match is weak. Expanded clones are given a class, and other clones once, few, many or no size at all.

V	D	J	size	CDR3	DNA
TRBV19	TRBD1	TRBJ1-1	-	CASSRPRDRETEAFF	TGTGCCAGTAGCCGGCCCCGGGACAGGGAGACTGAAGCTTTCTTT
TRBV29-1	TRBD1	TRBJ1-5	-	CSVGQGNDQPQHF	TGCAGCGTTGGACAGGGTAACGATCAGCCCCAGCATTTT
TRBV28	TRBD1	TRBJ1-2	few	CASSADRGSTF	TGTGCCAGCAGTGCGGACAGGGGTTCCACCTTC
TRBV6-6	-	TRBJ1-1	few	CAIMNRGSGTEAFF	TGTGCCATCATGAATAGGGGGAGCGGCACTGAAGCTTTCTTT
TRBV5-1	-	TRBJ1-5	-	CASSLAGRENQPQHF	TGCGCCAGCAGCTTGGCCGGGCGGGAGAATCAGCCCCAGCATTTT
TRBV28	TRBD1	TRBJ2-7	-	CASSGAGQGGREQYF	TGTGCCAGCAGTGGCGCGGGACAGGGGGGAAGGGAGCAGTACTTC
TRBV11-2	-	TRBJ1-2	-	CASSNTGRNYGYTF	TGTGCCAGCAGCAACACCGGGAGGAACTATGGCTACACCTTC
TRBV5-1	TRBD1	TRBJ2-5	-	CASSLGGTGPQETQYF	TGCGCCAGCAGCTTGGGGGGGACAGGGCCCCAAGAGACCCAGTACTTC
TRBV6-5	TRBD2	TRBJ2-5	-	CASQRGLETQYF	TGTGCCAGTCAGCGGGGCTTGGAGACCCAGTACTTC
TRBV19	TRBD1	TRBJ2-1	once	CASSPDRAFYNEQFF	TGTGCCAGTAGTCCCGACAGGGCATTCTACAATGAGCAGTTCTTC
TRBV18	TRBD2	TRBJ2-1	-	CASSRGAGGQNNEQFF	TGTGCCAGCTCACGGGGAGCGGGGGGGCAGAACAATGAGCAGTTCTTC
TRBV5-6	-	TRBJ1-4	-	CASSLAVYATNEKLFF	TGTGCCAGCAGCTTGGCGGTCTACGCAACTAATGAAAAACTGTTTTTT
TRBV6-2/TRBV6-3	TRBD2	TRBJ2-1	-	CASSYSPPSGIYNEQFF	TGTGCCAGCAGTTACTCCCCCCCTAGCGGGATCTACAATGAGCAGTTCTTC
TRBV27	TRBD1	TRBJ2-5	-	CASSLSTGGVETQYF	TGTGCCAGCAGTTTATCTACAGGGGGCGTGGAGACCCAGTACTTC
TRBV9	-	TRBJ1-1	-	CASSSNKGGGTEAFF	TGTGCCAGCAGCTCCAATAAGGGAGGGGGCACTGAAGCTTTCTTT
TRBV7-9	TRBD1	TRBJ1-4	-	CASSRDSHEKLFF	TGTGCCAGCAGCCGGGACAGTCATGAAAAACTGTTTTTT
TRBV7-7	-	TRBJ2-3	-	CASSPGQTDTQYF	TGTGCCAGCAGTCCTGGACAGACAGATACGCAGTATTTT
TRBV5-4	-	TRBJ1-6	-	CASSPGQPNSPLHF	TGTGCCAGCAGCCCAGGACAGCCGAATTCACCCCTCCACTTT
TRBV7-9	-	TRBJ2-1	-	CASSLVVDNEQFF	TGTGCCAGCAGCTTAGTAGTTGACAATGAGCAGTTCTTC
TRBV7-9	-	TRBJ2-5	-	CASIAHGAYPQETQYF	TGTGCCAGCATCGCTCATGGGGCATACCCGCAGGAGACCCAGTACTTC
TRBV10-3	-	TRBJ2-7	-	CASTGQLYEQYF	TGTGCCTCGACAGGCCAACTCTACGAGCAGTACTTC
TRBV28	-	TRBJ1-5	-	CASSSLPHRIQGDQPQHF	TGTGCCAGCAGTTCCCTACCACATAGAATACAGGGTGATCAGCCCCAGCATTTT
TRBV5-5	TRBD1	TRBJ1-2	-	CASSPRGDRPNYGYTF	TGTGCCAGCAGCCCGAGGGGGGACAGACCTAACTATGGCTACACCTTC
TRBV18	-	TRBJ1-3	-	CASSPRQGLTSGNTIYF	TGTGCCAGCTCACCACGCCAGGGACTTACCTCTGGAAACACCATATATTTT
TRBV7-2	TRBD1	TRBJ1-2	few	CASSLLRGLGYTF	TGTGCCAGCAGTCTCCTAAGGGGGCTTGGCTACACCTTC
TRBV20-1	TRBD1	TRBJ2-3	-	CSASRGQGDTQYF	TGCAGTGCTAGTCGAGGACAGGGAGATACGCAGTATTTT
TRBV28	-	TRBJ2-6	-	CASSLLGRSGANVLTF	TGTGCCAGCAGTTTACTGGGCCGCTCTGGGGCCAACGTCCTGACTTTC
TRBV7-9	TRBD1	TRBJ2-7	-	CASSVAGTGDEQYF	TGTGCCAGCAGCGTCGCCGGGACAGGGGACGAGCAGTACTTC
TRBV6-1	TRBD1	TRBJ1-3	-	CASSEGQGVGNTIYF	TGTGCCAGCAGTGAAGGGCAGGGGGTCGGAAACACCATATATTTT
TRBV9	-	TRBJ1-6	-	CASSREGSNSPLHF	TGTGCCAGCAGCCGGGAGGGATCAAATTCACCCCTCCACTTT
TRBV10-2	TRBD1	TRBJ2-5	once	CASSDSGTGGGETQYF	TGCGCCAGCAGCGACTCCGGGACAGGGGGCGGAGAGACCCAGTACTTC
TRBV28	TRBD2	TRBJ2-2	-	CASSFPLGLAGLNTGELFF	TGTGCCAGCAGTTTTCCCCTGGGACTAGCGGGGCTGAACACCGGGGAGCTGTTTTTT
TRBV19	TRBD1	TRBJ2-7	-	CASTTGQPSYEQYF	TGTGCCAGTACCACGGGACAGCCCTCCTACGAGCAGTACTTC
TRBV7-2	-	TRBJ1-2	-	CASSSGSGSHFYGYTF	TGTGCCAGCAGCTCCGGGTCAGGGTCTCATTTCTATGGCTACACCTTC
TRBV4-1	TRBD1	TRBJ1-2	-	CASSSRTGGRRMFYGYTF	TGCGCCAGCAGCTCCAGGACAGGGGGAAGAAGAATGTTCTATGGCTACACCTTC
TRBV10-3	TRBD1	TRBJ1-2	-	CATDRGEGYGYTF	TGTGCCACCGACAGGGGCGAGGGCTATGGCTACACCTTC
TRBV9	TRBD1	TRBJ1-6	-	CASSSHRDSNSPLHF	TGTGCCAGCAGCTCACACCGGGACAGTAATTCACCCCTCCACTTT
TRBV6-5	TRBD1	TRBJ2-5	-	CASSPDRVRAQYF	TGTGCCAGCAGCCCGGACAGGGTGAGGGCCCAGTACTTC
TRBV15	-	TRBJ1-6	-	CATSRDPTGTSPLHF	TGTGCCACCAGCAGAGATCCTACAGGGACTTCACCCCTCCACTTT
TRBV5-4	TRBD1	TRBJ1-2	-	CASSLGTGRTKRNGYTF	TGTGCCAGCAGCCTGGGGACAGGGAGAACTAAGAGGAATGGCTACACCTTC
TRBV4-2	TRBD2	TRBJ2-3	-	CASSHGLAGAWSGVLSTDTQYF	TGTGCCAGCAGCCACGGACTAGCGGGAGCGTGGTCGGGGGTACTTAGCACAGATACGCAGTATTTT
TRBV5-1	TRBD1	TRBJ2-5	few	CASSLAGQQETQYF	TGCGCCAGCAGCTTGGCGGGACAGCAAGAGACCCAGTACTTC
TRBV14	-	TRBJ1-1	-	CASSQEYSYTEAFF	TGTGCCAGCAGCCAAGAATACAGCTACACTGAAGCTTTCTTT
TRBV5-1	TRBD2	TRBJ2-1	-	CASSPGTSGVIEQFF	TGCGCCAGCAGCCCCGGGACTAGCGGGGTTATTGAGCAGTTCTTC